This T cell receptor beta chain was obtained from a study of blood T cell repertoires in COVID-19. Sequencing used immunoSEQ multiplex PCR; TCRdb keeps in-frame clones, though not all of them. The sample includes fewer than 250,000 clones, 70% to 90% of them seen just once. Germline CDR1 is MNHEY and CDR2 is SVGAGI. CDR3 length: 14 residues. Between the trimmed V and J ends, which lost 0 bases and 7 bases, there was a span of 12 bases. The sequence came from a man aged 50 to 59 with acute or convalescent COVID-19. The chain recombines TRBV6-5 with TRBJ1-1; D not certain. The specimen sequenced was peripheral blood. In nucleotides, the CDR3 is TGTGCCAGCAGTTACTCGAACAGCGGACTTGAAGCTTTCTTT. It is translated as CASSYSNSGLEAFF.